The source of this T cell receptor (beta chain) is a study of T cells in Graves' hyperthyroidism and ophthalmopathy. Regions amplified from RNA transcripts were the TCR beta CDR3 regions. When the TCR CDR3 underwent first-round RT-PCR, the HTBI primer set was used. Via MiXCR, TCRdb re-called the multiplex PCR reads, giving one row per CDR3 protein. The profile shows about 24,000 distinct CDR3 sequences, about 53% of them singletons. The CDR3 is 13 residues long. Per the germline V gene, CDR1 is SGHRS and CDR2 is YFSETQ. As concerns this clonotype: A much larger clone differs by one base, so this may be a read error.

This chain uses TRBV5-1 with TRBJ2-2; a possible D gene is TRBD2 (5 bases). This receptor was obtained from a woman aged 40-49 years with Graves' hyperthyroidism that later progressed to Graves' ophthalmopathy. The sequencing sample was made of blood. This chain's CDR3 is CASRARDAGELVF. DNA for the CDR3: TGCGCCAGCAGGGCAAGAGACGCCGGGGAGCTGGTTTTT.